The 15 T cell receptor beta chains below come from one sample, sequenced in a study of T-cell reconstitution after alpha-beta-depleted transplantation in children. Unique molecular identifiers tagged the TCRbeta library. TCRdb used MiXCR to reprocess the PCR reads, holding one entry per CDR3 protein. The sample has 300,000 to 400,000 distinct CDR3 sequences, 15% to 20% seen once. Sequencing used PBMCs, mostly from graft donor cells, obtained 360 days after TCRalphabeta/CD19-depleted stem cell transplant. Receptors were obtained from a male patient between 2 and 15 years old who had a stem cell transplant for acute lymphoblastic leukemia, so the T cells may come from the graft donor.

This chain uses TRBV5-6 with TRBJ2-1, with 7 bases aligning to TRBD2. The CDR3 runs 15 residues. Germline V gene data show CDR1 as SGHDT and CDR2 as YYEEEE. Trimming at V came to 0 bases and at J to 6 bases, leaving 6 bases not matched to a gene. In nucleotides, the CDR3 is TGTGCCAGCAGCTTGGGGACTAGTAAATTCAATGAGCAGTTCTTC. The encoded protein is CASSLGTSKFNEQFF.

J is TRBJ1-6 and V is TRBV20-1; 8 bases fit TRBD1. CDR3 size: 14 residues. Unmatched junction bases numbered 6, after V lost 8 bases and J lost 3 bases. Germline-derived CDR1 and CDR2 are DFQATT and SNEGSKA (reference sequence). The CDR3 DNA follows: TGCAGTTCGGGACAGGACAGCTATAATTCACCCCTCCACTTT. Translating gives CSSGQDSYNSPLHF.

V gene TRBV5-1 combines with J gene TRBJ2-3; 8 bases match TRBD1. The V and J ends lost 4 bases and 4 bases, in that order; junction bases with no gene match: 11. Germline CDR1 SGHRS, CDR2 YFSETQ. The CDR3 is 16 residues long. The CDR3 sequence is CASSVRTGTVPDTQYF. DNA of the CDR3: TGCGCCAGCAGCGTTCGGACAGGGACTGTTCCAGATACGCAGTATTTT.

The chain joins TRBV7-3 to TRBJ2-5; tentative D call: TRBD2 (6 bases). V dropped 2 bases and J dropped 5 bases, with 18 bases sitting between them. The CDR3 loop spans 16 amino acids. Looked up from germline, CDR1 is SGHTA and CDR2 is FQGTGA. The CDR3, as DNA: TGTGCCAGCAGCTTAGGTCGAGGAGGGTCTAGCGAGACCCAGTACTTC. Encoded protein: CASSLGRGGSSETQYF.

This chain connects TRBV29-1 to TRBJ2-3; 13 nucleotides align to TRBD2. V was pared by 6 bases and J by 3 bases, with 6 bases of the junction left unmatched. The CDR3 loop spans 15 amino acids. Germline V CDR1 and CDR2: SQVTM, ANQGSEA. Here the CDR3 DNA reads TGCAGCGTCAATCTACTAGCGGGAGGGACAGATACGCAGTATTTT. Residues: CSVNLLAGGTDTQYF.

There are a few counts of this clonotype. The chain combines TRBV4-1 with TRBJ2-5, with 9 positions matching TRBD1. Unmatched junction bases numbered 15, after V lost 3 bases and J lost 1 base. The CDR3 extends over 19 amino acids. Germline V gene data show CDR1 as MGHRA and CDR2 as YSYEKL. CDR3 loop: CASSQTGTGLIKTQETQYF. CDR3 in DNA: TGCGCCAGCAGCCAGACCGGGACAGGGTTGATTAAAACCCAAGAGACCCAGTACTTC.

A few counts support this clonotype. The rearrangement uses TRBV4-3 and TRBJ2-7; 10 bases line up with TRBD1. CDR1 and CDR2 from the germline V gene are LGHNA and YSLEER. The CDR3 extends over 17 amino acids. V was pared by 0 bases and J by 1 base, with 6 bases of the junction left unmatched. The CDR3 DNA is TGCGCCAGCAGCCAAGATTGGGACAGGGGAATTTCCTACGAGCAGTACTTC. Translated, it gives CASSQDWDRGISYEQYF.

This chain uses TRBV7-2 with TRBJ2-7; D ambiguous. This CDR3 has 13 residues. CDR1 is SGHTA and CDR2 is FQGNSA in the germline V gene. V was trimmed by 1 base and J by 1 base, leaving 5 bases between them. The CDR3 loop reads CASSLDWSYEQYF. CDR3 bases: TGTGCCAGCAGCTTAGACTGGTCCTACGAGCAGTACTTC.

CDR3 region: CASSTRHRTSGINEQFF. Here the CDR3 DNA reads TGTGCCAGCAGTACGAGACACAGGACTAGCGGGATAAATGAGCAGTTCTTC. The V call is TRBV28, the J call TRBJ2-1, with TRBD2 identical over 12 bases. Germline assignment: CDR1 MDHEN and CDR2 SYDVKM. CDR3 length: 17 residues. After removal of 5 bases from V and 7 bases from J, the junction contained 12 bases not matched to a gene.

J is TRBJ2-1 and V is TRBV5-1; 9 bases are a match to TRBD2. Germline V gives CDR1 SGHRS, CDR2 YFSETQ. The CDR3 length is 16 residues. V shed 2 bases and J 1 base; nucleotides not matched to a gene: 4. The DNA for the CDR3 is TGCGCCAGCAGCTTAACAACTAGCGGGTCCTACAATGAGCAGTTCTTC. The encoded protein is CASSLTTSGSYNEQFF. Looking up the rest from reference TRBV5-1 and TRBJ2-1 gives the full variable domain: KAGVTQTPRYLIKTRGQQVTLSCSPISGHRSVSWYQQTPGQGLQFLFEYFSETQRNKGNFPGRFSGRQFSNSRSEMNVSTLELGDSALYLCASSLTTSGSYNEQFFGPGTRLTVL.

Worth noting for this clonotype: This could be a read error, since a much larger clone is one nucleotide away. This chain joins TRBV25-1 and TRBJ1-1; no reliable D call. Germline CDR1 MGHDK, CDR2 SYGVNS. The CDR3 totals 14 residues. The CDR3 sequence: CTSSETGWNTEAFF. The CDR3 DNA follows: TGTACCAGCAGTGAAACCGGATGGAACACTGAAGCTTTCTTT.

J is TRBJ2-5 and V is TRBV10-3, with D hard to call. This CDR3 has 12 amino acids. Trimming stripped 3 bases from V and 2 bases from J, with 4 bases between. Germline V gene lookup returns CDR1 ENHRY and CDR2 SYGVKD. This chain's CDR3 is CAISDQQETQYF. The CDR3 nucleotides are TGTGCCATCAGTGACCAACAAGAGACCCAGTACTTC.

This clonotype was counted only a few times. The chain joins TRBV5-6 to TRBJ2-3; no clear D. The CDR3 is made up of 12 amino acids. CDR1 and CDR2 (germline): SGHDT, YYEEEE. Trimming took off 4 bases at V and 8 bases at J, with 11 bases between the two ends. CDR3 sequence (DNA): TGTGCCAGCAGCCCGGGCCCGGCTACGCAGTATTTT. Amino acids: CASSPGPATQYF.

This clonotype was detected a few times. The genes are TRBV20-1 and TRBJ2-5, with 9 bases fitting TRBD2. The germline V gene has CDR1 DFQATT and CDR2 SNEGSKA (reference sequence). This CDR3 comprises 13 residues. Trimming at V came to 3 bases and at J to 5 bases, leaving 4 bases not matched to a gene. CDR3: CSASAGGWETQYF. CDR3 bases: TGCAGTGCTAGCGCGGGAGGGTGGGAGACCCAGTACTTC.

The chain recombines TRBV12-3 or TRBV12-4 with TRBJ2-7; D is possibly TRBD1 or TRBD2 (5 bases each). This CDR3 region has 13 residues. V was pared by 6 bases and J by 4 bases, with 13 bases between. This CDR3 is CASSWDPLYEQYF. CDR3 nucleotides: TGTGCCAGCAGCTGGGACCCGCTATACGAGCAGTACTTC.